This record concerns one T cell receptor (beta chain) sequence. The data were taken from a study of blood T cell repertoires in COVID-19. Profiled with immunoSEQ multiplex PCR; TCRdb holds only in-frame clones, not every one. This sample has about 240,000 clones, with 70% to 90% found just once. This CDR3 has 13 residues. Germline CDR1 is LGHDT and CDR2 is YNNKEL (reference sequence). The V gene end was trimmed by 4 bases and the J gene end by 6 bases; junction bases not matched to a gene: 3. Sequencing was done on a sample of PBMCs or T cells enriched from blood (not recorded which). The chain combines TRBV3-1 (or the pseudogene TRBV3-2) with TRBJ2-1, with 7 bases fitting TRBD2. The sequence came from a woman between 35 and 50 years old with acute COVID-19. CDR3 residues: CASSPLAVNEQFF. In DNA form, the CDR3 reads TGTGCCAGCAGCCCGCTAGCGGTCAATGAGCAGTTCTTC.